These 21 T cell receptor beta chains were sequenced from one sample in a study of blood T cell repertoires in COVID-19. Using immunoSEQ multiplex PCR, the repertoire was profiled, and TCRdb retains in-frame clones only, with some absent. The table includes approximately 390,000 clones, around 90% detected once. The sequencing input was PBMCs or T cells enriched from blood (not recorded which). Receptors were obtained from a middle-aged woman with acute COVID-19.

Notes on this clone: Distinct nucleotide sequences in the sample also encode this CDR3. The gene calls are TRBV7-9 and TRBJ2-1; possible D gene TRBD2, 6 bases. CDR3 size: 13 residues. From germline, CDR1 is SEHNR and CDR2 FQNEAQ (reference sequence). Trimming cost V 1 base and J 9 bases, with 10 bases left between them. Written as DNA, the CDR3 is TGTGCCAGCAGCTTAGACGGGGGAGGTGAGCAGTTCTTC. Translation gives CASSLDGGGEQFF.

V is TRBV2 and J is TRBJ2-1; 10 nucleotides align to TRBD2. This CDR3 is 17 amino acids long. The V segment lost 2 bases and the J segment 2 bases; nucleotides outside the gene matches: 6. Germline CDR1 SNHLY, CDR2 FYNNEI. Here the CDR3 reads CASSEFGSGGTYNEQFF. In DNA, the CDR3 is TGTGCCAGCAGTGAATTTGGTAGCGGGGGGACCTACAATGAGCAGTTCTTC.

J is TRBJ2-5 and V is TRBV3-1 (or the pseudogene TRBV3-2), with TRBD1 identical over 9 bases. Germline V gene sequence: CDR1 LGHDT, CDR2 YNNKEL (reference sequence). The CDR3 is 15 residues long. The junction had 10 bases not matched to a gene; V was cut back by 7 bases and J by 4 bases. The DNA for the CDR3 is TGTGCCAGCACACCTACCGAGACAGGGGGAGAGACCCAGTACTTC. Protein: CASTPTETGGETQYF.

The V gene is TRBV29-1, the J gene TRBJ2-3; the D gene is possibly TRBD1 (5 bases). V was clipped by 5 bases and J by 3 bases, with 18 bases between them. The CDR3 is made up of 15 amino acids. CDR1 is SQVTM, CDR2 ANQGSEA, per germline. The CDR3 nucleotides are TGCAGCGTTATGGTGGCCAGGGTGGCGACAGATACGCAGTATTTT. Encoded protein: CSVMVARVATDTQYF.

J is TRBJ2-2 and V is TRBV23-1; D perhaps matches TRBD2 (7 bases). TRBV23-1 is labeled an ORF, and its function is uncertain. Trimming pared 3 bases from V and 10 bases from J, leaving 24 bases between. The CDR3 has 17 amino acids. CDR3 loop: CASSHRGREWGSPELFF. CDR3 sequence (DNA): TGCGCCAGCAGTCACCGGGGGCGGGAGTGGGGCAGCCCGGAGCTGTTTTTT.

The chain links TRBV5-4 to TRBJ1-2; D is ambiguous. This CDR3 has 12 residues. Trimming shortened V by 4 bases and J by 7 bases, and 11 bases separated the two germline ends. The germline V gene has CDR1 SGHNT and CDR2 YYREEE (reference sequence). The CDR3 bases are TGTGCCAGCAGCCCCGGGGTTGGTGGCTACACCTTC. It is translated as CASSPGVGGYTF.

The chain couples TRBV10-2 to TRBJ1-3; a possible D gene is TRBD1 (6 bases). From germline, CDR1 is WSHSY and CDR2 SAAADI. The CDR3 extends over 15 amino acids. The V gene lost 6 bases and the J gene lost 0 bases, with 12 bases spanning the gap. This CDR3 is CASSDRSLSGNTIYF. The CDR3 coding sequence is TGCGCCAGCAGCGACAGGAGCCTCTCTGGAAACACCATATATTTT.

This clone showed up just a few times. The J gene is TRBJ2-1, the V gene TRBV27; 10 positions match TRBD2. Germline CDR1 reads MNHEY; CDR2 reads SMNVEV (reference sequence). J lost 4 bases, V lost 7 bases, and 7 bases had no gene match. The CDR3 totals 15 residues. The CDR3 loop is CASTFSGGLYNEQFF. The CDR3 DNA reads as TGTGCCAGCACCTTTAGCGGGGGGCTTTACAATGAGCAGTTCTTC.

This clone was found once. The V and J genes are TRBV6-5 and TRBJ2-7; 7 nucleotides agree with TRBD1. Germline V CDR1 and CDR2: MNHEY, SVGAGI. The CDR3 runs to 14 residues. V was pared by 7 bases and J by 7 bases, with 13 bases of the junction left unmatched. CDR3 amino acids: CASNADEGAREQYF. The CDR3 nucleotides are TGTGCCAGCAACGCGGACGAGGGGGCTCGAGAGCAGTACTTC.

J is TRBJ1-3 and V is TRBV7-6; tentatively, D is TRBD1 (5 bases). The V end was cut by 4 bases, the J end by 0 bases, with 10 bases between. This CDR3 has 15 residues. The germline V gene has CDR1 SGHVS and CDR2 FNYEAQ. CDR3 nucleotide sequence: TGTGCCAGCAGCTCGGGGGAGTTCTCTGGAAACACCATATATTTT. It yields the protein CASSSGEFSGNTIYF.

The gene calls are TRBV5-1 and TRBJ1-3, with D maybe TRBD1 (5 bases). From germline, CDR1 is SGHRS and CDR2 YFSETQ. This CDR3 has 15 amino acids. V gave up 4 bases and J gave up 0 bases, with 11 bases separating them. The chain's CDR3 is CASSQDIYSGNTIYF. For the CDR3, the DNA is TGCGCCAGCAGCCAGGACATCTACTCTGGAAACACCATATATTTT.

This clone was detected only once. The chain joins TRBV19 to TRBJ1-2, with D possibly matching TRBD1 (5 bases). The CDR3 length is 14 residues. Per the germline V gene, CDR1 is LNHDA and CDR2 is SQIVND (reference sequence). Trimming cost V 6 bases and J 4 bases, with 15 bases left between them. The CDR3 sequence is CASSPQGLFYGYTF. The CDR3 DNA follows: TGTGCCAGTAGCCCTCAGGGCCTGTTCTATGGCTACACCTTC. Full variable domain (rest looked up from reference TRBV19 and TRBJ1-2): DGGITQSPKYLFRKEGQNVTLSCEQNLNHDAMYWYRQDPGQGLRLIYYSQIVNDFQKGDIAEGYSVSREKKESFPLTVTSAQKNPTAFYLCASSPQGLFYGYTFGSGTRLTVV.

The chain carries TRBV30 and TRBJ2-5, with 8 positions matching TRBD2. This CDR3 is 15 amino acids long. The germline CDR1 and CDR2 sequences are GTSNPN and SVGIG (reference sequence). Trimming cost V 2 bases and J 4 bases; bases outside gene matches: 9. The CDR3 here is CAWSTSGRSRETQYF. The CDR3 coding sequence is TGTGCCTGGAGTACTAGCGGCCGGTCAAGAGAGACCCAGTACTTC.

The chain recombines TRBV29-1 with TRBJ2-7; D possibly corresponds to TRBD1 (7 bases). The CDR3 sequence is 14 residues long. In germline, CDR1 is SQVTM, CDR2 ANQGSEA. V lost 3 bases, J lost 0 bases, and 12 bases lay in between. This CDR3 reads CSVEGGQNSYEQYF. The CDR3 coding sequence is TGCAGCGTTGAGGGGGGACAGAACTCCTACGAGCAGTACTTC.

This chain uses TRBV11-2 with TRBJ1-3, with D hard to call. The CDR3 contains 15 residues. CDR1 and CDR2 from the germline V gene are SGHAT and FQNNGV. V was clipped by 2 bases and J by 4 bases, with 12 bases between them. CDR3 bases: TGTGCCAGCAGCTTACCGGCGGGAAGGGGAAACACCATATATTTT. Its protein is CASSLPAGRGNTIYF. Full variable domain (outside the CDR3, taken from reference TRBV11-2 and TRBJ1-3): EAGVAQSPRYKIIEKRQSVAFWCNPISGHATLYWYQQILGQGPKLLIQFQNNGVVDDSQLPKDRFSAERLKGVDSTLKIQPAKLEDSAVYLCASSLPAGRGNTIYFGEGSWLTVV.

The chain uses TRBV2 and TRBJ1-4, with D possibly being TRBD1 (5 bases). Germline V CDR1 and CDR2: SNHLY, FYNNEI. The length of the CDR3 is 15 residues. V dropped 5 bases and J dropped 3 bases, with 13 bases sitting between them. CDR3 sequence: CASSFGGGANEKLFF. The CDR3, as DNA: TGTGCCAGCAGTTTCGGGGGGGGAGCTAATGAAAAACTGTTTTTT.

V gene TRBV7-2 combines with J gene TRBJ2-3; D unresolved. The CDR3 is 13 amino acids. Germline V gene data show CDR1 as SGHTA and CDR2 as FQGNSA. The germline V and J ends were trimmed by 1 base and 4 bases, with 6 bases remaining between them. The CDR3 bases are TGTGCCAGCAGCTTAGAAACGGCAGATACGCAGTATTTT. Protein sequence: CASSLETADTQYF.

CDR3 bases: TGTGCCACCAGTGGAGGGATTCAACAGCCCCAGCATTTT. Residues: CATSGGIQQPQHF. V and J are TRBV24-1 and TRBJ1-5; the D is unclear. The V and J ends lost 5 bases and 7 bases respectively, with 11 bases between them. CDR3 size: 13 residues. In germline, CDR1 is KGHDR, CDR2 SFDVKD.

In its sample, this clone was seen once. V is TRBV25-1 and J is TRBJ1-4; 8 bases line up with TRBD1. CDR3 size: 15 residues. V was clipped by 3 bases and J by 6 bases; unmatched bases: 6. Germline V CDR1 and CDR2: MGHDK, SYGVNS. The CDR3 region is CASSERTGTDEKLFF. In DNA form, the CDR3 reads TGTGCCAGCAGTGAGCGGACAGGGACTGATGAAAAACTGTTTTTT.

The rearrangement uses TRBV10-3 and TRBJ1-4, with a possible D match to TRBD1 (6 bases). This CDR3 has 13 amino acids. Deletions cut 6 bases from V and 7 bases from J, with 12 bases between. Looked up from germline, CDR1 is ENHRY and CDR2 is SYGVKD. DNA for the CDR3: TGTGCCATCAGGGACAGCGGTTTTGAAAAACTGTTTTTT. It codes for CAIRDSGFEKLFF.

The rearrangement uses TRBV2 and TRBJ2-7; 7 bases line up with TRBD1. The CDR3 totals 12 residues. Germline lookup yields CDR1 SNHLY and CDR2 FYNNEI. Trimming cost V 3 bases and J 6 bases; bases outside gene matches: 2. CDR3 bases: TGTGCCAGCAGTGAGACAGGGAGCGAGCAGTACTTC. Translating it yields CASSETGSEQYF.